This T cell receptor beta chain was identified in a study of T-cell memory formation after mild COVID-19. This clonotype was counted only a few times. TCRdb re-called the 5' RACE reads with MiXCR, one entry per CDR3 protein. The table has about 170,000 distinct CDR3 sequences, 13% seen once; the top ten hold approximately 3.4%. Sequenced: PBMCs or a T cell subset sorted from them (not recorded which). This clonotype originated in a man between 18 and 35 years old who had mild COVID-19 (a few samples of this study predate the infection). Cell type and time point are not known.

The CDR3 bases are TGTGCCAGCAGTTTAAAACCGGGACAGGGGACTGAAGCTTTCTTT. This encodes CASSLKPGQGTEAFF. The chain carries TRBV6-5 and TRBJ1-1; 10 positions match TRBD1. The length of the CDR3 is 15 residues. Germline CDR1 and CDR2: MNHEY and SVGAGI. Trimming cost V 4 bases and J 5 bases; bases outside gene matches: 7.